This T cell receptor (beta chain) was documented in a study of Tregs in tolerant kidney transplant recipients. CDR3 length: 14 residues. CDR1 and CDR2 (germline): MNHEY, SMNVEV (reference sequence). The trim removed 5 bases at V and 3 bases at J, leaving 4 bases unmatched. Comments on this clone: Antigen: not known.

Data came from immunoSEQ multiplex PCR; TCRdb stores just in-frame clones and leaves some out. The sample records tens of thousands of clones, 85% to 90% being singletons. The study, taken as a whole, reports: Biological reproducibility was not directly addressed, but technical replication error appeared minimal.

This receptor was identified in a human donor who received a combined kidney and bone marrow transplant. Specimen: CD4+ T cells from blood, collected before the transplant. This sequence joins TRBV27 and TRBJ2-7; 10 positions agree with TRBD1. Here the CDR3 reads CASSQTGGFYEQYF. The CDR3 DNA reads as TGTGCCAGCAGTCAGACAGGGGGCTTCTACGAGCAGTACTTC.